In its sample, the clone carrying this TCR beta chain was seen a few times. Its antigen is unknown. This sample is part of a study of cytomegalovirus exposure and HLA in healthy donors. The CDR3 is 15 residues long. The V and J ends lost 8 bases and 1 base, in that order; junction bases with no gene match: 6. Germline V lookup: CDR1 SGHAT, CDR2 FQNNGV. Primers included in the PCR were 60 Vbeta and 13 Jbeta primers. Libraries were prepared by immunoSEQ multiplex PCR; TCRdb keeps only in-frame clonotypes and omits some of them. Of about 160,000 clones detected, about four fifths appear once; the ten largest clones hold around 6.6%. General observations from the study: Overall, around 160 TCR beta chains were annotated as cytomegalovirus-associated.

The sequence was collected from a middle-aged man in good health and CMV-seropositive. The chain links TRBV11-2 to TRBJ2-3, with 10 bases aligning to TRBD1. The sample was PBMCs. The CDR3 reads CASAPGTGGTDTQYF. CDR3 nucleotide sequence: TGTGCCAGCGCCCCCGGGACAGGGGGCACAGATACGCAGTATTTT.